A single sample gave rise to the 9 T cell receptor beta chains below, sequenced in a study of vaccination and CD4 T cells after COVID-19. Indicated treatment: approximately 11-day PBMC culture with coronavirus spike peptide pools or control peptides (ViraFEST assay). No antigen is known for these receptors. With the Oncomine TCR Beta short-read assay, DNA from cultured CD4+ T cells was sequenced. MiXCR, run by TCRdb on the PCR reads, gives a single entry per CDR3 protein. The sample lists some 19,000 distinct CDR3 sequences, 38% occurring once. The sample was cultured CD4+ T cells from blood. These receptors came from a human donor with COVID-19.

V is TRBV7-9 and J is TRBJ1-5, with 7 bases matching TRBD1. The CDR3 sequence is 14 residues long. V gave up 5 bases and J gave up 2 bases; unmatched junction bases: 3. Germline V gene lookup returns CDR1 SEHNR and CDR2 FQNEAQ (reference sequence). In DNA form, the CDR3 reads TGTGCCAGCAGCCGACAGGGCGGCAATCAGCCCCAGCATTTT. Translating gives CASSRQGGNQPQHF.

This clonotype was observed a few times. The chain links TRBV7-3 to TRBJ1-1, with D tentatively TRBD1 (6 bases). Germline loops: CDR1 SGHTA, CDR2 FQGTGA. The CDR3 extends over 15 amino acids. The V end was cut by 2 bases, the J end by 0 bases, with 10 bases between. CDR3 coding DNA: TGTGCCAGCAGCTTAGACAGGCTTGTGAACACTGAAGCTTTCTTT. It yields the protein CASSLDRLVNTEAFF.

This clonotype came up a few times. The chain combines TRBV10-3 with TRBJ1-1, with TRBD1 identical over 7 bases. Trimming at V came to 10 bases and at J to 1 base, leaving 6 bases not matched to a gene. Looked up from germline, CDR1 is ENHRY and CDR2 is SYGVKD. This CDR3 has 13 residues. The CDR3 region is CATRQGENTEAFF. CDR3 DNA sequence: TGTGCCACGAGACAGGGTGAGAACACTGAAGCTTTCTTT.

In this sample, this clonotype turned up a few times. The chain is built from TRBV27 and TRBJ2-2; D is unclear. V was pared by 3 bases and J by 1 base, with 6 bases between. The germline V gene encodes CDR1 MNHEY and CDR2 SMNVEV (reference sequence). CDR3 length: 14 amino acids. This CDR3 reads CASSFEGNTGELFF. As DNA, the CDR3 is TGTGCCAGCAGTTTTGAAGGGAACACCGGGGAGCTGTTTTTT.

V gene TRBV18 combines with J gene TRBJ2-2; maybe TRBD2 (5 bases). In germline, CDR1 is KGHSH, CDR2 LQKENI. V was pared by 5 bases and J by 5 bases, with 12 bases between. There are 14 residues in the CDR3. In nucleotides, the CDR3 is TGTGCCAGCTCAACGGCCGGGGAGACCGGGGAGCTGTTTTTT. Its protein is CASSTAGETGELFF.

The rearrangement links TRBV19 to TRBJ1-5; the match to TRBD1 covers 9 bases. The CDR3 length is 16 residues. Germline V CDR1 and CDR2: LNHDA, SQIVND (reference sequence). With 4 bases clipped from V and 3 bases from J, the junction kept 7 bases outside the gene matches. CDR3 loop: CASSTSDRGNNQPQHF. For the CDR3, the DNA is TGTGCCAGTAGTACCTCGGACAGGGGAAACAATCAGCCCCAGCATTTT.

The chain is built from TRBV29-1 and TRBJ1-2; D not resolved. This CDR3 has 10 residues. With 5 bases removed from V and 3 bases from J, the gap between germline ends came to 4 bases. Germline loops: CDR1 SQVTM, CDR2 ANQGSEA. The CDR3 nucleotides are TGCAGCGTTTCGGACTATGGCTACACCTTC. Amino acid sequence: CSVSDYGYTF.

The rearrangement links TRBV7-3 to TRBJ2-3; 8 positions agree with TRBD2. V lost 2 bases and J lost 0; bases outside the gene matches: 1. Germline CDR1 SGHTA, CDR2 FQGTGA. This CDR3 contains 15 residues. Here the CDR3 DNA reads TGTGCCAGCAGCTTAGCGGGGGGCAGCACAGATACGCAGTATTTT. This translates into CASSLAGGSTDTQYF.

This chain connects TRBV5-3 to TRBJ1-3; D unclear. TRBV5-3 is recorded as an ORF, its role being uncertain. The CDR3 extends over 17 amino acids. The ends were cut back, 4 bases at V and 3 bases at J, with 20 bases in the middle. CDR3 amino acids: CARSPALGRIYGNTIYF. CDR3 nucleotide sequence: TGTGCCAGAAGCCCCGCCCTAGGACGGATATATGGAAACACCATATATTTT.